The subject of this entry is one T cell receptor beta chain. Its antigen is currently not known. No much larger clone is present one base from it, and per-base qualities are unavailable. The data were taken from a study of blood T cells in healthy people across ages (dated by TCRdb to 2015 to 2017). Regarding the complete study: In model experiments, roughly one uniquely barcoded TCR beta cDNA molecule per two T cells was captured by template switching. Using deep sequencing normalized with unique cDNA molecular identifiers, the study measured how TCR beta repertoire diversity changes with age. The donors were split into four age groups: young (average around 15 years), middle-aged (roughly 42), aged (approximately 60) and long-lived (under 85). To avoid experimental bias, donors of different ages were distributed randomly across sequencing lanes. For two donors (one aged 18 to 30 and one aged 80 or older), the study analyzed two additional independent replicas of 1 million unique cDNA reads from the same blood draw.

Libraries came from 5' RACE. Sequencing relied on an Illumina HiSeq 2500. A second PCR of roughly 7 to 11 cycles was performed with a sample-barcoded 5' primer and a J-beta primer mix. A template-switch 5' adaptor carrying 12 random nucleotides introduced a unique molecular identifier onto each TCR beta cDNA molecule. Each sample yielded at least 3 million CDR3-containing paired-end reads. First-strand cDNA synthesis was performed from all RNA using the Mint cDNA synthesis kit, with priming by a TRBC-specific oligonucleotide. All cDNA was treated with uracil-DNA glycosylase and then went through a first 18-cycle PCR with the universal primers M1SS and BC2_uni_R. As for the original processing: For normalization, 1 million high-quality reads, each with a distinct molecular identifier, were randomly selected from each sample. Instead of being binned into consensus sequences, reads that shared molecular identifiers were thrown out. MiTCR, with a Q25 quality threshold and the strictest error-elimination algorithm, was used for CDR3 identification, clonotype clustering and error correction. Lower-bound total TCR beta diversity was estimated with a nonparametric unseen species model using Euler transformation. The public reads were reprocessed in TCRdb via fastp at Q25 and MiXCR, keeping in-frame beta chains. Entries that share a CDR3 protein sequence are merged under the most common genes and DNA. The authors' filters were not applied to this entry. A total of about 1.6 million distinct CDR3 sequences appear in this sample, approximately 32% of them only once. The biggest ten clones account for approximately 10% of the sample.

The 35 to 40 donors, aged 6 to 90 years, were systemically healthy Caucasian individuals from Russia. Approximately 10 milliliters of peripheral blood were collected from each donor into EDTA-treated Vacutainer tubes. Ficoll-Paque density-gradient centrifugation was used to isolate PBMCs, with at least 6.5 million per sample. Trizol reagent was used to extract total RNA from PBMCs, with at least 6 micrograms per sample. Naive CD45RAhigh/CD27high T cell percentages were measured by flow cytometry on a PBMC aliquot from every donor. V sheds 6 bases and J sheds 2 bases, leaving 17 bases between their ends. The CDR3 measures 15 amino acids from cysteine to phenylalanine. The read is trimmed to its CDR3 DNA, 45 bases read in frame from base 1. Reading the germline V gene gives CDR1 SGHRS and CDR2 YFSETQ. Summary of the overall study and its limitations: Total diversity estimates from one million sequenced T cells were considered lower bounds and underestimates. There was a strong correlation between observed TCR beta diversity and the percentage of naive T cells measured by flow cytometry. Bulk unsorted PBMC profiling prevented conclusive comparison of naive and antigen-experienced compartments. Because donor CMV infection status was unknown, age-related changes in expanded clonotypes were potentially confounded. Observed TCR beta diversity per million T cells fell roughly linearly with age, and a significant reduction was already apparent by age around 39. Compared with the aged group, the long-lived group had more naive CD4+ T cells, fewer expanded clones and increased TCR diversity, suggesting age selection.

The rearrangement combines TRBV5-1 with TRBJ1-2; the D segment cannot be called with confidence. The clonotype was recovered from a woman younger than 45 in good health. Sequencing was performed on blood. The nucleotide sequence is TGCGCCAGCAACTATAACGGACCGACGAACTATGGCTACACCTTC. This translates into CASNYNGPTNYGYTF.